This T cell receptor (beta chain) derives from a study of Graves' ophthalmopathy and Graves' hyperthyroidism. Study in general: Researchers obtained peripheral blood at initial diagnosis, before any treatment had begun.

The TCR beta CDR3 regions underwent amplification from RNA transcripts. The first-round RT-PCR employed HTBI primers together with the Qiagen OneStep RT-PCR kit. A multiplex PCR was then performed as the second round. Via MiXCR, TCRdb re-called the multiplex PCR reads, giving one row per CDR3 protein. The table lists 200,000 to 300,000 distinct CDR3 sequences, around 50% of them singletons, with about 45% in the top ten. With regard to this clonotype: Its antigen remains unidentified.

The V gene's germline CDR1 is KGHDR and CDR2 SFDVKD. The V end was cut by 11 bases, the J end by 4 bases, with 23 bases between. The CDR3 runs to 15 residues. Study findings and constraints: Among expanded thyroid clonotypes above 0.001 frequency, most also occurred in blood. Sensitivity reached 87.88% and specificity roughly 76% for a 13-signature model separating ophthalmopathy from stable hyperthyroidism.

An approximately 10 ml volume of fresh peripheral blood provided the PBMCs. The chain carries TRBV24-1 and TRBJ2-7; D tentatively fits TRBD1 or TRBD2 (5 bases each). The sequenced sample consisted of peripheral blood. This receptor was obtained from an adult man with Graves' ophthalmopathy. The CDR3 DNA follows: TGTGCCAGCAGAGCCCCGGGGCAGGTCGGATACGAGCAGTACTTC. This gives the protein CASRAPGQVGYEQYF.